Below, one T cell receptor (beta chain) is given with its context. V lost 0 bases to trimming and J lost 0 bases, with 12 bases between them. The CDR3 consists of 16 residues. From germline, CDR1 is SGHRS and CDR2 YFSETQ. The sample originates from a study of early T cells in non-severe SARS-CoV-2 infection. Study-level background: Unsorted whole blood bulk RNA was sequenced, with unpaired chains.

From the 5' RACE reads, TCRdb called clonotypes with MiXCR, one entry per CDR3 protein. The sample lists roughly 99,000 distinct CDR3 sequences; 11% were seen once. The V call is TRBV5-1, the J call TRBJ2-5; the D gene is possibly TRBD2 (6 bases). This receptor was obtained from an adult who was a healthcare worker with PCR-confirmed SARS-CoV-2 infection or an uninfected control (not recorded which). The sample consisted of whole blood. Here the CDR3 DNA reads TGCGCCAGCAGCTTGGGCTCTCTAGCGTACCAAGAGACCCAGTACTTC. Protein: CASSLGSLAYQETQYF.